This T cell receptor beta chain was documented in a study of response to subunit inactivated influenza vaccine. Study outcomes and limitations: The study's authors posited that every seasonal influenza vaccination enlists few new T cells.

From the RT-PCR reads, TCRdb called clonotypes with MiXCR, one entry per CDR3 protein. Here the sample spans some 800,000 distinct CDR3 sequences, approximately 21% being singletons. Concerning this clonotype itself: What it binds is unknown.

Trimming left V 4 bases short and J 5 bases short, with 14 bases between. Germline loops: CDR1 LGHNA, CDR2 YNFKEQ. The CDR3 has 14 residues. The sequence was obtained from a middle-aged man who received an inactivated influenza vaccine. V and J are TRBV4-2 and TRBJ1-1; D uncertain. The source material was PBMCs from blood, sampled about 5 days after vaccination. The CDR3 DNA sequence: TGTGCCAGCAGCCCCGACGGGTTTGGGACTGAAGCTTTCTTT. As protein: CASSPDGFGTEAFF.